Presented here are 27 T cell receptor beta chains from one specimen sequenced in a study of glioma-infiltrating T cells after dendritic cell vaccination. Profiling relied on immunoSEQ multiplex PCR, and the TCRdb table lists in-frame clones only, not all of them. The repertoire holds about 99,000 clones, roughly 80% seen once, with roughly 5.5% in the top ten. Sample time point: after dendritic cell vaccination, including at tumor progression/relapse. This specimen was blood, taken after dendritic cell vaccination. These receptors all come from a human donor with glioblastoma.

As DNA, the CDR3 is TGTGCCAGCAGTGCGGGGACTAGCGGGCCCATGGGAGGGGAGACCCAGTACTTC. Amino acid sequence: CASSAGTSGPMGGETQYF. The chain links TRBV6-1 to TRBJ2-5; TRBD2 matches at 12 bases. CDR1 MNHNS and CDR2 SASEGT come from the germline V gene. CDR3 size: 18 residues. The V segment lost 4 bases and the J segment 5 bases; nucleotides outside the gene matches: 14.

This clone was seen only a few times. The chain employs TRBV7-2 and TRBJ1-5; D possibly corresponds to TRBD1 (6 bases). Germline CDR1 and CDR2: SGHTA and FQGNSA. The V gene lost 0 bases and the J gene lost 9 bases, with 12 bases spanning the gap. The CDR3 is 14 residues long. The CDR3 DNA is TGTGCCAGCAGCTTAGCGACAGGCAGTCGGCCCCAGCATTTT. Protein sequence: CASSLATGSRPQHF.

The CDR3 sequence is CSATSGVEAFF. The CDR3 DNA is TGCAGTGCTACCTCAGGGGTCGAAGCTTTCTTT. The rearrangement uses TRBV20-1 and TRBJ1-1, with D possibly being TRBD1 (6 bases). This CDR3 region has 11 residues. Germline V gene data show CDR1 as DFQATT and CDR2 as SNEGSKA (reference sequence). Trimming removed 4 bases at V and 8 bases at J, with 11 bases between.

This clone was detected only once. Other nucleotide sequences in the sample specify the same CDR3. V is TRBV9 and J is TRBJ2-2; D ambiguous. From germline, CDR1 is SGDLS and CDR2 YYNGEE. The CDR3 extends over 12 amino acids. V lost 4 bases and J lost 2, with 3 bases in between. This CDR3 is CASSLNTGELFF. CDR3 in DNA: TGTGCCAGCAGCCTAAACACCGGGGAGCTGTTTTTT.

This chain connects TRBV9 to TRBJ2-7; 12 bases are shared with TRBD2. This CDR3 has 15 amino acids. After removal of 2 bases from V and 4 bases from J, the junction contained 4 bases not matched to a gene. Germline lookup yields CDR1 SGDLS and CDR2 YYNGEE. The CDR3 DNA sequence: TGTGCCAGCAGCGTTGGGACTAGCGGGCCTTACGAGCAGTACTTC. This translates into CASSVGTSGPYEQYF.

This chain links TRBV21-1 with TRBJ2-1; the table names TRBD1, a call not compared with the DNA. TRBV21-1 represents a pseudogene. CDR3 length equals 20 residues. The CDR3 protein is CASSQTGTGGSQILLDEQFF. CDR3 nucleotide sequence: TGTGCCAGCAGCCAAACCGGGACAGGGGGATCTCAAATCCTCCTCGATGAGCAGTTCTTC.

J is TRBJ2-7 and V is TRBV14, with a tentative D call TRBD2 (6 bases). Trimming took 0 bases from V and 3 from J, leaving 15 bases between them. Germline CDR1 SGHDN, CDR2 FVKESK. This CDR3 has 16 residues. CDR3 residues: CASSQDRRDRLYEQYF. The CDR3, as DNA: TGTGCCAGCAGCCAAGATAGGCGGGACCGGCTCTACGAGCAGTACTTC.

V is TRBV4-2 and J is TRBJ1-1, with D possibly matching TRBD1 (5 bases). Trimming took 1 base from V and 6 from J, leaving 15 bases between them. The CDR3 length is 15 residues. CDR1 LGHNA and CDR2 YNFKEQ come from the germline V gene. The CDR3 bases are TGTGCCAGCAGCCAAGGGGCGGGGGTCGCGCCTGAAGCTTTCTTT. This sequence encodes CASSQGAGVAPEAFF.

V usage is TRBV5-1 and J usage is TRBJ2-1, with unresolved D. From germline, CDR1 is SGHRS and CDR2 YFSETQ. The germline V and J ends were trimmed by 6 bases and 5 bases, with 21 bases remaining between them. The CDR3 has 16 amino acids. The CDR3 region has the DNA TGCGCCAGCACCACCCTCAACGTGGGTACAGACAATGAGCAGTTCTTC. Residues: CASTTLNVGTDNEQFF.

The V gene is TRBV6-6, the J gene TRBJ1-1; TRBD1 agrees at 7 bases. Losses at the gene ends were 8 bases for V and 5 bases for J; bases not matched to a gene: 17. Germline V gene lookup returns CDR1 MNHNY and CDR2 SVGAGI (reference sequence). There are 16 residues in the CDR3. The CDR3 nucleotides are TGTGCCAGCTCCGTCGACCAAACAGGGGTTTCGACTGAAGCTTTCTTT. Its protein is CASSVDQTGVSTEAFF.

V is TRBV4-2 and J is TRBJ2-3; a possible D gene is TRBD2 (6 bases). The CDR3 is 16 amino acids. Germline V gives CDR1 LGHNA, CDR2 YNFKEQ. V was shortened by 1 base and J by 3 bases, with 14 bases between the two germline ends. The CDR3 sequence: CASSQAHGSETDTQYF. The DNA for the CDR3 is TGTGCCAGCAGCCAAGCGCACGGGAGTGAGACAGATACGCAGTATTTT.

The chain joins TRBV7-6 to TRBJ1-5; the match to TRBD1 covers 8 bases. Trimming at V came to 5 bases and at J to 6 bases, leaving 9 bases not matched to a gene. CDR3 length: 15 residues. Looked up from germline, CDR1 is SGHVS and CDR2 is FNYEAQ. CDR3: CASSLGQGGGQPQHF. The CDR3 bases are TGTGCCAGCAGCCTTGGACAGGGTGGGGGTCAGCCCCAGCATTTT.

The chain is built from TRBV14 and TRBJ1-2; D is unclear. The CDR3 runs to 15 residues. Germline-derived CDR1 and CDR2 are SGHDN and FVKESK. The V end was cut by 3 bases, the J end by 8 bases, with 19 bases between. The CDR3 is CASSHPTAGPKGYTF. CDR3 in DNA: TGTGCCAGCAGCCATCCGACGGCAGGCCCAAAAGGCTACACCTTC.

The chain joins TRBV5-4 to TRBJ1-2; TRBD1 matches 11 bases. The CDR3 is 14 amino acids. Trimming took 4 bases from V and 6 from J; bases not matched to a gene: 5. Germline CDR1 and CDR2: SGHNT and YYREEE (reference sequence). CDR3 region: CASSTGQGVHGYTF. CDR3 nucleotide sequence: TGTGCCAGCAGCACGGGACAGGGGGTACATGGCTACACCTTC.

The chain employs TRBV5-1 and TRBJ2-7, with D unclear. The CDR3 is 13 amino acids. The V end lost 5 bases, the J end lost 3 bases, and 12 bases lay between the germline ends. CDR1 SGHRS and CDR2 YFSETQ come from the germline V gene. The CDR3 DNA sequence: TGCGCCAGCAGGTCCCCCCCGGGCTACGAGCAGTACTTC. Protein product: CASRSPPGYEQYF.

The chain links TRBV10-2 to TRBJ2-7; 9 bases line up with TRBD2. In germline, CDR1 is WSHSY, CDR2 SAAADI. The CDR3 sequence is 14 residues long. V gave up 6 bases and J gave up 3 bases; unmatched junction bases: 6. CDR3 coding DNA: TGCGCCAGCAGCCCGGGACTAGCCTTCTACGAGCAGTACTTC. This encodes CASSPGLAFYEQYF.

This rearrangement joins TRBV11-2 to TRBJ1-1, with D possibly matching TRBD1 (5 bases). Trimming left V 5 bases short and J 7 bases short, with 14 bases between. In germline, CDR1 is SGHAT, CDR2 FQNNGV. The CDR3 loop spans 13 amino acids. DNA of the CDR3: TGTGCCAGCAGCCTTACCCGGGGGAATGAAGCTTTCTTT. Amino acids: CASSLTRGNEAFF.

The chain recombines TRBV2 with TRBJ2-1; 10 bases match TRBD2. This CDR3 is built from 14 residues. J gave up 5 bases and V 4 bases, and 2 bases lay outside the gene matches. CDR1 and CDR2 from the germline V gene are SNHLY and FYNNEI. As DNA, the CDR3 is TGTGCCAGCAGTGGGACTAGCGGCCACAATGAGCAGTTCTTC. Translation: CASSGTSGHNEQFF.

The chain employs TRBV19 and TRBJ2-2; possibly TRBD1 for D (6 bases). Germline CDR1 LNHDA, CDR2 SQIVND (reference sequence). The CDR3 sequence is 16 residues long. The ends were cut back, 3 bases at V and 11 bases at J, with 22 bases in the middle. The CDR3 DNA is TGTGCCAGTAGTATGGAAGGGGGTCAAGGGCTGTTTGAGCTGTTTTTT. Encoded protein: CASSMEGGQGLFELFF.

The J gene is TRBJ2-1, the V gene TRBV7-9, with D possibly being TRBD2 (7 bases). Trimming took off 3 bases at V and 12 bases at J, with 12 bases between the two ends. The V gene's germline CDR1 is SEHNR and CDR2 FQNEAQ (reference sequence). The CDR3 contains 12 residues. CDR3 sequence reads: CASSFSGEGQFF. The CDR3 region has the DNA TGTGCCAGCAGCTTCTCAGGGGAGGGGCAGTTCTTC.

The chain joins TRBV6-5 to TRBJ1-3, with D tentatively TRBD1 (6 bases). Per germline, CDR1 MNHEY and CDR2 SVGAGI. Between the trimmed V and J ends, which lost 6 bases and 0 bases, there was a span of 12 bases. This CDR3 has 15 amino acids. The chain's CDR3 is CASSTGSSSGNTIYF. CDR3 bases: TGTGCCAGCAGCACAGGGAGCAGCTCTGGAAACACCATATATTTT.

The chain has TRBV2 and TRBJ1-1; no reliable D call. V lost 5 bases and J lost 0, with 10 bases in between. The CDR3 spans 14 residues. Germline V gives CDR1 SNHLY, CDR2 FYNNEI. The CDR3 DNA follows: TGTGCCAGCAGTCCCCAGTTAATGAACACTGAAGCTTTCTTT. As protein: CASSPQLMNTEAFF. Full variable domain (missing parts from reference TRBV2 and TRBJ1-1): EPEVTQTPSHQVTQMGQEVILRCVPISNHLYFYWYRQILGQKVEFLVSFYNNEISEKSEIFDDQFSVERPDGSNFTLKIRSTKLEDSAMYFCASSPQLMNTEAFFGQGTRLTVV.

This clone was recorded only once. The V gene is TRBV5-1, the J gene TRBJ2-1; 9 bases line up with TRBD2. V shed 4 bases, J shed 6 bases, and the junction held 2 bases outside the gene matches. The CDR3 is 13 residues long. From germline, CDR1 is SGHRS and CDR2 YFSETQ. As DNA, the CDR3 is TGCGCCAGCAGCGGGACTAGCAGCAATGAGCAGTTCTTC. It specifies CASSGTSSNEQFF.

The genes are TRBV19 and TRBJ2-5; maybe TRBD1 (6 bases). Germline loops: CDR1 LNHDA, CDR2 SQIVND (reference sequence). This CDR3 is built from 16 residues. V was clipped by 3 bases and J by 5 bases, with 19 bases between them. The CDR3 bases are TGTGCCAGTAGTATCGGTTGGACAGTTATAACCGAGACCCAGTACTTC. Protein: CASSIGWTVITETQYF.

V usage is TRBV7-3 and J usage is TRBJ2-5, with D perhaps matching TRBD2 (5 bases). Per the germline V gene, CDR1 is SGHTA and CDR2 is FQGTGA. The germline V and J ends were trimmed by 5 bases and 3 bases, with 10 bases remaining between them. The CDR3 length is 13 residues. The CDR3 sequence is CASSQEAEETQYF. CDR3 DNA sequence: TGTGCCAGCAGCCAAGAAGCGGAAGAGACCCAGTACTTC.

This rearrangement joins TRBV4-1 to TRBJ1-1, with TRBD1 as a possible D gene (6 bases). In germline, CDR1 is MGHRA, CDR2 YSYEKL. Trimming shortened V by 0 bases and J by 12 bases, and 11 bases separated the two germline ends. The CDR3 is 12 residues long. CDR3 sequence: CASSQEGQGSFF. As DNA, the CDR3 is TGCGCCAGCAGCCAAGAAGGGCAGGGGTCTTTCTTT.

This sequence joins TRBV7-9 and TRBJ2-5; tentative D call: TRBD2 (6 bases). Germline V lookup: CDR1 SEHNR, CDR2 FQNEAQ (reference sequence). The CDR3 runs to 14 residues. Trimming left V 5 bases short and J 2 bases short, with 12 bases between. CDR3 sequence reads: CASSQSGPQETQYF. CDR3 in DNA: TGTGCCAGCAGCCAAAGCGGGCCTCAAGAGACCCAGTACTTC.